One T cell receptor (beta chain) is described in this entry. The antigen remains unidentified. Germline V gene lookup returns CDR1 MGHRA and CDR2 YSYEKL. The CDR3 totals 16 residues. V lost 0 bases and J 4 bases, leaving 13 bases between the germline ends. TCR beta cDNA libraries included unique molecular identifiers. The T cell input of roughly 0.9 to 11 million gave around 540,000 cDNA molecules. TCRdb used MiXCR to reprocess the PCR reads, holding one entry per CDR3 protein. The profile shows approximately 730,000 distinct CDR3 sequences, around 42% of them singletons. This record belongs to a study of post-analysis software for immune sequencing data. As for the study in general: Included courses were relapsing-remitting and secondary progressive multiple sclerosis; progressive-relapsing multiple sclerosis was also included. Study-wide points: Significantly lower normalized Chao1 diversity was found in patients with multiple sclerosis relative to controls. Five or six TRBV segments, TRBV5-6, TRBV5-1 and TRBV20-1 among them, were found more frequent in patients than controls. Same-batch preparations were strongly co-clustered by F measure.

This chain joins TRBV4-1 and TRBJ1-5; D remains unclear. The clonotype comes from a girl between 5 and 17 years old with multiple sclerosis. What was sequenced was blood. In DNA, the CDR3 is TGCGCCAGCAGCCAAGAAATAACGACACCGAATCAGCCCCAGCATTTT. This translates into CASSQEITTPNQPQHF.